This T cell receptor beta chain was profiled in a study of cytomegalovirus exposure and HLA in healthy donors. The study, taken as a whole, reports: There were 150 to 200 TCR beta chains listed as cytomegalovirus-associated. The HLA-A and HLA-B alleles of most subjects were reportedly predicted accurately from TCR beta sequences. For cytomegalovirus status, the classifier reportedly gave diagnoses with high specificity and sensitivity. With later analysis, a missense DCLRE1C variant became linked to TCR beta V- and J-gene trimming.

The PCR made use of 60 Vbeta and 13 Jbeta primers. The protocol was immunoSEQ multiplex PCR, while the TCRdb copy is restricted to in-frame clones and leaves out a portion. The table has more than 95,000 clones, almost 80% seen once; the top ten hold about 4%. Trimming at V came to 1 base and at J to 0 bases, leaving 3 bases not matched to a gene. This CDR3 has 16 residues. Per germline, CDR1 SGHTA and CDR2 FQGNSA. As for this clone: What it binds is unknown.

The TCR originated in a man between 45 and 60 years old in good health and CMV-seropositive. The sample comprised PBMCs. This rearrangement joins TRBV7-2 to TRBJ2-1; 7 nucleotides line up with TRBD2. The CDR3 region is CASSLEGGGSYNEQFF. The DNA of the CDR3 is TGTGCCAGCAGCTTAGAGGGCGGGGGCTCCTACAATGAGCAGTTCTTC.